The clone carrying this T cell receptor (beta chain) has only one observation. The assay was immunoSEQ multiplex PCR, and TCRdb's table has in-frame clones only and misses some. The sample yields about 120,000 clones, 80% to 90% seen once. This record comes from a study of control samples from healthy donors and cancer patients. CDR3 length: 14 residues. Germline assignment: CDR1 SGHRS and CDR2 YFSETQ. V was clipped by 1 base and J by 2 bases, with 9 bases between them. Source material: blood. The chain carries TRBV5-1 and TRBJ1-1; the D gene is possibly TRBD1 (5 bases). This receptor was obtained from a man in his fifties in good health. CDR3 nucleotide sequence: TGCGCCAGCAGCTTGACAGGCTTTAACACTGAAGCTTTCTTT. Translating gives CASSLTGFNTEAFF.